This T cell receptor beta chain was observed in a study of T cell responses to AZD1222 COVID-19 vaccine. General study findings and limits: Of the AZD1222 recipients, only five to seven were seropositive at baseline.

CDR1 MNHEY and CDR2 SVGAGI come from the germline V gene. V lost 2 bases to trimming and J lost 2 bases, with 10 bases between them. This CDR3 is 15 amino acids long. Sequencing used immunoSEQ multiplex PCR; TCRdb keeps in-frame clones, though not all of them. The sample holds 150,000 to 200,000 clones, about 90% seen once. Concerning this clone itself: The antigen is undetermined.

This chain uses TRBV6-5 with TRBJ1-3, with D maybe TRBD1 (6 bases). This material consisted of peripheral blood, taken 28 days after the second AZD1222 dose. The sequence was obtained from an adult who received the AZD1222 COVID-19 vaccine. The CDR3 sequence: CASSYIGGTGNTIYF. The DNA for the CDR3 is TGTGCCAGCAGTTACATAGGGGGGACTGGAAACACCATATATTTT.